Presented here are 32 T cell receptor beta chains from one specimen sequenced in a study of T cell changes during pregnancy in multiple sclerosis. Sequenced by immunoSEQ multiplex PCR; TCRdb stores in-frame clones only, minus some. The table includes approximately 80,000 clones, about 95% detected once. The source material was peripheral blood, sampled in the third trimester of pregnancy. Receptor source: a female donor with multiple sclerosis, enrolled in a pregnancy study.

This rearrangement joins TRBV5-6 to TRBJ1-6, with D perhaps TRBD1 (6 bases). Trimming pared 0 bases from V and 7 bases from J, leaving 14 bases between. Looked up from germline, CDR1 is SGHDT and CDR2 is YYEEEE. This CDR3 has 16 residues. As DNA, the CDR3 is TGTGCCAGCAGCTTGGCCGGGGACATACGGAATTCACCCCTCCACTTT. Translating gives CASSLAGDIRNSPLHF.

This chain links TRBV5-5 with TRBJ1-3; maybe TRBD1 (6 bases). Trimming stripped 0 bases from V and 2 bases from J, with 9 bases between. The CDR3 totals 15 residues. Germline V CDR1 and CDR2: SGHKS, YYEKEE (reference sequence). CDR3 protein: CASSLDQGTGNTIYF. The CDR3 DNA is TGTGCCAGCAGCTTGGATCAGGGGACTGGAAACACCATATATTTT.

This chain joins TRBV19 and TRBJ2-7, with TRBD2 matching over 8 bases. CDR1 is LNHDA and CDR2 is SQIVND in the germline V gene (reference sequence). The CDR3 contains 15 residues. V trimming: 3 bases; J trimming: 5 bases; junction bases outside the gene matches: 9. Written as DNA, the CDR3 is TGTGCCAGTAGTATCACCGGGGGGGCCGGCGACGAGCAGTACTTC. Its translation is CASSITGGAGDEQYF.

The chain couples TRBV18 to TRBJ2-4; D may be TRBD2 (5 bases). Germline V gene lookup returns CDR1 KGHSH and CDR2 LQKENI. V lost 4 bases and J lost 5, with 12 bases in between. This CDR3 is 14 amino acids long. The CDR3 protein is CASSRGVAENIQYF. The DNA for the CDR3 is TGTGCCAGCTCACGGGGAGTCGCGGAAAACATTCAGTACTTC.

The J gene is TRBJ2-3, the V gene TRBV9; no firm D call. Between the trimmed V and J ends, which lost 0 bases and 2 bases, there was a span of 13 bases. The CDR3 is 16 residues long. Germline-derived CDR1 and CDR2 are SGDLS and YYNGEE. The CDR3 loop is CASSVAGNKNTDTQYF. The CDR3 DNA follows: TGTGCCAGCAGCGTAGCGGGTAACAAAAACACAGATACGCAGTATTTT.

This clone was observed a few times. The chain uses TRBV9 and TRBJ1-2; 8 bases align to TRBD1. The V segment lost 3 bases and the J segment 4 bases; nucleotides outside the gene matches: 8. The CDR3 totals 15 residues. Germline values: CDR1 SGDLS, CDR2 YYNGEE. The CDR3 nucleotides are TGTGCCAGCAGCGCAGGACAGGGTTCGACCTATGGCTACACCTTC. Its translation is CASSAGQGSTYGYTF. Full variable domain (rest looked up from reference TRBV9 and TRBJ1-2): DSGVTQTPKHLITATGQRVTLRCSPRSGDLSVYWYQQSLDQGLQFLIQYYNGEERAKGNILERFSAQQFPDLHSELNLSSLELGDSALYFCASSAGQGSTYGYTFGSGTRLTVV.

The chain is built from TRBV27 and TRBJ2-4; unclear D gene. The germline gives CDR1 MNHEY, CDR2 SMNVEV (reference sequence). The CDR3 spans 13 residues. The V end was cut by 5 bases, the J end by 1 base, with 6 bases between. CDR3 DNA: TGTGCCAGCAGTGACATTGCCAAAAACATTCAGTACTTC. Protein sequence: CASSDIAKNIQYF.

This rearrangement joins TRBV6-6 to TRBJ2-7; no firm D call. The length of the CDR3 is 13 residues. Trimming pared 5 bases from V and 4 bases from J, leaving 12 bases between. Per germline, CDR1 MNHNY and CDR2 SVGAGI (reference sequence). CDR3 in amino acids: CASSTTLVYEQYF. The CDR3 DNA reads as TGTGCCAGCAGTACCACCCTAGTGTACGAGCAGTACTTC.

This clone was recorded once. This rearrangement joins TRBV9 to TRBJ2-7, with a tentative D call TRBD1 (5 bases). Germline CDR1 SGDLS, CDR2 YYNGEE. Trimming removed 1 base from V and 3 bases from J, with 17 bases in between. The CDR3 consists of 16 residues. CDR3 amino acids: CASSVTGTGILYEQYF. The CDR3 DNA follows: TGTGCCAGCAGCGTAACCGGAACAGGAATACTCTACGAGCAGTACTTC. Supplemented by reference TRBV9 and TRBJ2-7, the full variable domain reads DSGVTQTPKHLITATGQRVTLRCSPRSGDLSVYWYQQSLDQGLQFLIQYYNGEERAKGNILERFSAQQFPDLHSELNLSSLELGDSALYFCASSVTGTGILYEQYFGPGTRLTVT.

CDR3 DNA: TGTGCCAGCAGAGGTAAAGGGTGGGACAGGGGTGCCTATGGCTACACCTTC. Translated, it gives CASRGKGWDRGAYGYTF. This chain links TRBV9 with TRBJ1-2; 10 nucleotides match TRBD1. Germline-derived CDR1 and CDR2 are SGDLS and YYNGEE. The CDR3 is 17 amino acids. Trimming cost V 5 bases and J 4 bases; bases outside gene matches: 14.

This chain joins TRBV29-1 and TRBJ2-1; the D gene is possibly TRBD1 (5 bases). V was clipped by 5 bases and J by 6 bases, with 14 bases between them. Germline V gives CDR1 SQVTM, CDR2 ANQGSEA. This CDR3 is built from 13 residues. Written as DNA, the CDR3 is TGCAGCGTTTCTTTGGGTACAGGCAATGAGCAGTTCTTC. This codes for CSVSLGTGNEQFF.

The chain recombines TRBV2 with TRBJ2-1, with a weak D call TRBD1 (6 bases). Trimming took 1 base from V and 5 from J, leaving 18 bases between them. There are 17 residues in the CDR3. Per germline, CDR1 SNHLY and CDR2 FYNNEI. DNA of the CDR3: TGTGCCAGCAGTGAAGATGGTTGGCAGGGGAATGACAATGAGCAGTTCTTC. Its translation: CASSEDGWQGNDNEQFF.

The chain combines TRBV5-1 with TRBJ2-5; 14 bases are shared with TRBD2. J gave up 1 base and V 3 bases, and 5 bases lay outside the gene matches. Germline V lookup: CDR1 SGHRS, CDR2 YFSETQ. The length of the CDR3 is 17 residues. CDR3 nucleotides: TGCGCCAGCAGCTATCTTGGACTAGCGGGGGGCCAAGAGACCCAGTACTTC. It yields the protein CASSYLGLAGGQETQYF.

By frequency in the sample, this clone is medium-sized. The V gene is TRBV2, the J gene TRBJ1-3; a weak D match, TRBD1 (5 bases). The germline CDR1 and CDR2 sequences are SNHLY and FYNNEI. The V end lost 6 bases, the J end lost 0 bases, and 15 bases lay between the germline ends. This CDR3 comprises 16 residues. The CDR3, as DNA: TGTGCCAGCAGAGGTGTAACAGGAGTCTCTGGAAACACCATATATTTT. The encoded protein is CASRGVTGVSGNTIYF.

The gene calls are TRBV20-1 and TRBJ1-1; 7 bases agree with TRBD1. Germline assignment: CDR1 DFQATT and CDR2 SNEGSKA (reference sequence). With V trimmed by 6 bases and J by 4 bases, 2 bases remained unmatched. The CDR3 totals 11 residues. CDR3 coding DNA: TGCAGTGCGCAGGGGGTCACTGAAGCTTTCTTT. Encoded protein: CSAQGVTEAFF.

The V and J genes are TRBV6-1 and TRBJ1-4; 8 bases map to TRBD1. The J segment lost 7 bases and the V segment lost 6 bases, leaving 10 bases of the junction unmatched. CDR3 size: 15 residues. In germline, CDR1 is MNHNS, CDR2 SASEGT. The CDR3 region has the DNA TGTGCCAGCAGCGAATGGACAGGGTGGGGTGAAAAACTGTTTTTT. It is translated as CASSEWTGWGEKLFF.

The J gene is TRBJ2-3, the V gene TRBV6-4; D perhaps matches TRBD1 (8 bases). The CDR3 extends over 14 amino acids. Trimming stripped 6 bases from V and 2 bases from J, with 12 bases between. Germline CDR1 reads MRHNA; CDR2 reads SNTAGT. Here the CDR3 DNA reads TGTGCCAGCAGACAGGGGGGGGCCACAGATACGCAGTATTTT. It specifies CASRQGGATDTQYF.

The CDR3 nucleotides read TGTGCCAGCAGTTCTTCACTGATAGTTCACCTCCACTTT. Amino acids: CASSSSLIVHLHF. The chain uses TRBV6-5 and TRBJ1-6; D remains unclear. CDR1 is MNHEY and CDR2 is SVGAGI in the germline V gene. Trimming left V 4 bases short and J 15 bases short, with 16 bases between. CDR3 length: 13 amino acids.

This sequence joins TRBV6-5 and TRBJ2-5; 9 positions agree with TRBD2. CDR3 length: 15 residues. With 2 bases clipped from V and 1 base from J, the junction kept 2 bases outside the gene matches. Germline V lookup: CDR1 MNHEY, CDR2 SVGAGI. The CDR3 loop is CASSYTGLAQETQYF. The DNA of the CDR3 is TGTGCCAGCAGTTACACGGGACTAGCCCAAGAGACCCAGTACTTC.

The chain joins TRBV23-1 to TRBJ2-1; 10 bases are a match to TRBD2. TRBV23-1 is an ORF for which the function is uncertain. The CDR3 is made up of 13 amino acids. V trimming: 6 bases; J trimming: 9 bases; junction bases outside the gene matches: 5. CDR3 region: CASSLGLAAEQFF. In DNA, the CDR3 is TGCGCCAGCAGCCTAGGACTAGCGGCTGAGCAGTTCTTC.

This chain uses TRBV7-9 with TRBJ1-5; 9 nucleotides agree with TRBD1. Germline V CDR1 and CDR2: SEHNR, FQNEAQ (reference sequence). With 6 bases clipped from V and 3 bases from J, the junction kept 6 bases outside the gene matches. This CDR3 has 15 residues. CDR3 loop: CASSFDRGINQPQHF. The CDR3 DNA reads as TGTGCCAGCAGTTTCGACAGGGGGATCAATCAGCCCCAGCATTTT.

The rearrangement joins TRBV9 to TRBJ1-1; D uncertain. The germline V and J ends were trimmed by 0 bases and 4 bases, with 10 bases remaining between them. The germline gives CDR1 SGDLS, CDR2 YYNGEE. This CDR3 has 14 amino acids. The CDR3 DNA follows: TGTGCCAGCAGCGTAGGCGGTACGGCCACTGAAGCTTTCTTT. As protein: CASSVGGTATEAFF.

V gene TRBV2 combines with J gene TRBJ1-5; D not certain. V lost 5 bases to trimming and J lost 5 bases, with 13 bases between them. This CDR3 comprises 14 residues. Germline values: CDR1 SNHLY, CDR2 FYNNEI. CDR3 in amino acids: CASSPRGYYQPQHF. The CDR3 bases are TGTGCCAGCAGTCCCCGGGGATACTATCAGCCCCAGCATTTT.

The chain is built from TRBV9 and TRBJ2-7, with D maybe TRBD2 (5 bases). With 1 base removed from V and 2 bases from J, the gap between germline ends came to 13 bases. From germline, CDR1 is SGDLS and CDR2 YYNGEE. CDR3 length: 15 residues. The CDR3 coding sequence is TGTGCCAGCAGCGTATCTAGCTTGGGCCCCTACGAGCAGTACTTC. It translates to CASSVSSLGPYEQYF.

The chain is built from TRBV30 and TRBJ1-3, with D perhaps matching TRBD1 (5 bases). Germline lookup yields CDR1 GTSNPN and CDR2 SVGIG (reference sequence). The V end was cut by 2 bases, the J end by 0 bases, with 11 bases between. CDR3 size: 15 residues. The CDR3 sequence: CAWSQGRFSGNTIYF. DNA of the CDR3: TGTGCCTGGAGTCAGGGCAGATTCTCTGGAAACACCATATATTTT.

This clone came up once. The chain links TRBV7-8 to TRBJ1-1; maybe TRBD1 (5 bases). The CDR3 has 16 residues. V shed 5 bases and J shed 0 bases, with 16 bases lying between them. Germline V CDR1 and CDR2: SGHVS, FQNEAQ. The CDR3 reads CASSPSTDLMNTEAFF. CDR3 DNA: TGTGCCAGCAGCCCTTCGACAGACCTGATGAACACTGAAGCTTTCTTT.

For the CDR3, the DNA is TGTGCCAGTACCCCCCGGGTGAGCAATCAGCCCCAGCATTTT. It specifies CASTPRVSNQPQHF. This chain connects TRBV19 to TRBJ1-5; D unresolved. The CDR3 runs to 14 residues. The germline gives CDR1 LNHDA, CDR2 SQIVND (reference sequence). V shed 7 bases and J shed 1 base, with 11 bases lying between them.

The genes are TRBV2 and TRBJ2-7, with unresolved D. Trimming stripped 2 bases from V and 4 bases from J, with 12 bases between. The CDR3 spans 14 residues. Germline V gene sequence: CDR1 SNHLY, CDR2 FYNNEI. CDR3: CASSEQDFGYEQYF. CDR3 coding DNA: TGTGCCAGCAGTGAACAGGATTTCGGTTACGAGCAGTACTTC.

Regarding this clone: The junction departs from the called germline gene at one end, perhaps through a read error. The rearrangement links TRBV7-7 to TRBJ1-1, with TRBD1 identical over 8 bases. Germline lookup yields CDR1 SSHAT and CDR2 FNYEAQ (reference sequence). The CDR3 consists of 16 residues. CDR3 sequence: CASSFRGRGRNTEAFF. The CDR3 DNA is TGTGCTAGCAGCTTCAGAGGCAGGGGGCGAAACACTGAAGCTTTCTTT.

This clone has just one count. This chain's CDR3 is CASSSGTGRNQPQHF. As DNA, the CDR3 is TGTGCCAGCAGTTCCGGGACAGGCCGAAATCAGCCCCAGCATTTT. The rearrangement links TRBV27 to TRBJ1-5, with 8 bases lining up with TRBD1. Germline CDR1 and CDR2: MNHEY and SMNVEV (reference sequence). Trimming at V came to 4 bases and at J to 4 bases, leaving 6 bases not matched to a gene. There are 15 residues in the CDR3.

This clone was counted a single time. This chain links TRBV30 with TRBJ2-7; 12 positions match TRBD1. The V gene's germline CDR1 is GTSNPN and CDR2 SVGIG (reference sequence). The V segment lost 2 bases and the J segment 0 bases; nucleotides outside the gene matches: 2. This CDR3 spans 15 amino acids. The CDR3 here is CAWSMGQGASYEQYF. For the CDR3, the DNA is TGTGCCTGGAGTATGGGACAGGGGGCCTCCTACGAGCAGTACTTC.

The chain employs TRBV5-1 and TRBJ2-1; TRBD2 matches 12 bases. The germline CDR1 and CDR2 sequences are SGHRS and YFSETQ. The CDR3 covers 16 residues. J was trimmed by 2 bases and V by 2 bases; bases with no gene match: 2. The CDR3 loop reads CASSLLAGGTYNEQFF. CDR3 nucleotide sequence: TGCGCCAGCAGCTTACTAGCGGGGGGCACCTACAATGAGCAGTTCTTC.